Listed below are T cell receptor beta chains from one sample, sequenced in a study of blood T cell repertoires in COVID-19. Assay used: immunoSEQ multiplex PCR; TCRdb lists only in-frame clones, some missing. The sample yields about 260,000 clones, approximately 88% seen once. Material for sequencing was peripheral blood. The receptor set was obtained from a woman between 70 and 85 years old with COVID-19, enrolled during active disease. The CDR3 runs from the conserved cysteine through the conserved F or W. The order of the fields is CDR3 protein, CDR3 DNA, D gene, J gene, V gene, clone size. D genes are given only for firm matches. Size is stated for part of the rows, as once, few or many counts, or as a class when the clone is expanded.

CSVTGALATEAFF | TGCAGCGTTACAGGGGCATTAGCTACTGAAGCTTTCTTT | TRBD1 | TRBJ1-1 | TRBV29-1 | NA
CASSSFRQGLITYNEQFF | TGTGCCAGCAGCTCATTTAGACAGGGGCTAATAACCTACAATGAGCAGTTCTTC | TRBD1 | TRBJ2-1 | TRBV7-6 | NA
CASSPSTGAGLEQYF | TGTGCCAGCAGTCCCTCGACAGGGGCAGGGCTCGAGCAGTACTTC | TRBD1 | TRBJ2-7 | TRBV27 | NA
CATRRDMNTEAFF | TGTGCCACCCGAAGGGACATGAACACTGAAGCTTTCTTT | NA | TRBJ1-1 | TRBV6-5 | NA
CASSLPPTQYYGYTF | TGTGCCAGCAGCCTCCCCCCAACACAGTACTATGGCTACACCTTC | NA | TRBJ1-2 | TRBV3-1/TRBV3-2 | NA
CASSHLGGGRGDTEAFF | TGTGCCAGCAGCCACCTCGGGGGGGGCCGGGGGGACACTGAAGCTTTCTTT | NA | TRBJ1-1 | TRBV14 | NA
CASKRTSGGYEQYF | TGTGCCAGCAAACGGACTAGCGGGGGTTACGAGCAGTACTTC | TRBD2 | TRBJ2-7 | TRBV2 | NA
CASSPGTDSGNTIYF | TGTGCCAGCAGTCCCGGGACAGACTCTGGAAACACCATATATTTT | TRBD1 | TRBJ1-3 | TRBV6-6 | NA
CASSGDTTDTQYF | TGTGCCAGCAGTGGGGACACGACAGATACGCAGTATTTT | NA | TRBJ2-3 | TRBV2 | NA
CASIPRGPVYGYTF | TGTGCCAGCATCCCGAGGGGGCCCGTCTATGGCTACACCTTC | NA | TRBJ1-2 | TRBV21-1 | NA
CASSRASGSGGDTQYF | TGCGCCAGCAGCCGAGCAAGCGGGAGCGGAGGCGATACGCAGTATTTT | TRBD2 | TRBJ2-3 | TRBV4-1 | NA
CATSPGGAFHGYTF | TGTGCCACCAGTCCGGGAGGGGCTTTCCATGGCTACACCTTC | NA | TRBJ1-2 | TRBV24-1 | few
CASSQASRERGGELFF | TGTGCCAGCAGCCAAGCCTCGAGGGAGCGCGGCGGGGAGCTGTTTTTT | NA | TRBJ2-2 | TRBV4-2 | NA
CASSRRSTQETQYF | TGTGCCAGCAGCCGGAGGTCGACCCAAGAGACCCAGTACTTC | NA | TRBJ2-5 | TRBV7-9 | NA
CASSQLGLYEQYF | TGCGCCAGCAGCCAGTTGGGCCTTTACGAGCAGTACTTC | NA | TRBJ2-7 | TRBV4-1 | NA
CATSDSRVGEEQFF | TGTGCCACCAGTGATTCTCGTGTCGGGGAAGAGCAGTTCTTC | NA | TRBJ2-1 | TRBV24-1 | NA
CASGTGDYEQYF | TGTGCCAGCGGGACAGGGGACTACGAGCAGTACTTC | TRBD1 | TRBJ2-7 | TRBV5-5 | NA
CASRKPRGWDTEAFF | TGTGCCAGCAGAAAACCTAGGGGATGGGACACTGAAGCTTTCTTT | NA | TRBJ1-1 | TRBV28 | NA
CASSGTYEQYF | TGTGCCAGTAGTGGCACCTACGAGCAGTACTTC | NA | TRBJ2-7 | TRBV19 | NA
CASSQERLRERETNTGELFF | TGCGCCAGCAGCCAAGAGAGGTTGCGGGAGAGGGAAACGAACACCGGGGAGCTGTTTTTT | TRBD2 | TRBJ2-2 | TRBV4-1 | once
CASHPGERPYNEQFF | TGTGCCAGCCACCCTGGGGAGCGGCCCTACAATGAGCAGTTCTTC | NA | TRBJ2-1 | TRBV28 | NA
CASSPRQGMHF | TGTGCCAGCTCACCAAGACAGGGTATGCACTTC | TRBD1 | TRBJ2-7 | TRBV18 | few
CASSRDSNYGYTF | TGTGCCAGCAGCCGGGACAGCAACTATGGCTACACCTTC | TRBD1 | TRBJ1-2 | TRBV6-5 | once
CASGESQQGIYGYTF | TGTGCTAGTGGTGAATCCCAACAGGGGATATATGGCTACACCTTC | TRBD1 | TRBJ1-2 | TRBV12-5 | NA
CATSDPGLAGADTQYF | TGTGCCACCAGTGATCCTGGACTAGCGGGAGCAGATACGCAGTATTTT | TRBD2 | TRBJ2-3 | TRBV24-1 | NA
CASSDNRDSPTGELFF | TGTGCCAGCAGCGACAACCGGGACAGCCCAACCGGGGAGCTGTTTTTT | TRBD1 | TRBJ2-2 | TRBV9 | NA
CASSQDSRTPGQPQHF | TGTGCCAGCAGCCAAGATAGTAGAACACCCGGGCAGCCCCAGCATTTT | NA | TRBJ1-5 | TRBV4-2 | NA
CAISEGEGAGANVLTF | TGTGCCATCAGTGAAGGGGAGGGAGCTGGGGCCAACGTCCTGACTTTC | TRBD2 | TRBJ2-6 | TRBV10-3 | once
CASSPSGRRYEQYF | TGTGCCAGCAGTCCGAGCGGGAGGCGCTACGAGCAGTACTTC | TRBD2 | TRBJ2-7 | TRBV6-5 | once
CASSEAYRSPQHF | TGTGCCAGCAGTGAAGCCTATCGCTCGCCCCAGCATTTT | NA | TRBJ1-5 | TRBV2 | NA
CASRRQGRNQPQHF | TGTGCCAGCAGGCGACAGGGTCGCAATCAGCCCCAGCATTTT | TRBD1 | TRBJ1-5 | TRBV28 | NA
CASSVGLGSYEQYF | TGTGCCAGCAGCGTTGGACTAGGTTCCTACGAGCAGTACTTC | TRBD2 | TRBJ2-7 | TRBV9 | NA
CASVATGGGYGYTF | TGTGCCAGCGTCGCAACGGGGGGTGGCTATGGCTACACCTTC | NA | TRBJ1-2 | TRBV19 | NA
CASSPRLTGTGELFF | TGTGCCAGCAGCCCGAGGCTTACAGGGACCGGGGAGCTGTTTTTT | NA | TRBJ2-2 | TRBV14 | many
CASSPSGGPGTEAFF | TGTGCCAGCTCACCCTCGGGGGGACCGGGCACTGAAGCTTTCTTT | NA | TRBJ1-1 | TRBV18 | NA
CASSSGRGEQPQHF | TGCGCCAGCAGCTCGGGACGGGGGGAACAGCCCCAGCATTTT | NA | TRBJ1-5 | TRBV5-1 | NA
CASSIGQGTMNTEAFF | TGTGCCAGTAGTATCGGACAGGGGACCATGAACACTGAAGCTTTCTTT | TRBD1 | TRBJ1-1 | TRBV19 | NA
CASRPLQGRYGYTF | TGTGCCAGCAGACCGTTACAGGGGCGCTATGGCTACACCTTC | TRBD1 | TRBJ1-2 | TRBV7-9 | NA
CASSFRTRYGYTF | TGTGCCAGCAGTTTTAGGACACGCTATGGCTACACCTTC | NA | TRBJ1-2 | TRBV28 | few
CASSFGQAHNEQFF | TGTGCCAGCAGCTTCGGCCAGGCCCACAATGAGCAGTTCTTC | NA | TRBJ2-1 | TRBV5-6 | NA
CATSDLTGSTGELFF | TGTGCCACCAGTGATTTGACAGGATCCACCGGGGAGCTGTTTTTT | NA | TRBJ2-2 | TRBV24-1 | once
CASSPTGLASGNTIYF | TGCGCCAGCAGCCCGACAGGCCTAGCCTCTGGAAACACCATATATTTT | NA | TRBJ1-3 | TRBV5-1 | NA
CATSDRGNQPQHF | TGTGCCACCAGTGATAGAGGGAACCAGCCCCAGCATTTT | NA | TRBJ1-5 | TRBV24-1 | NA
CASSFQGSTYEQYF | TGTGCCAGCAGTTTTCAGGGGTCTACCTACGAGCAGTACTTC | NA | TRBJ2-7 | TRBV28 | once
CASSSGQWATNEKLFF | TGTGCCAGCAGTTCCGGACAGTGGGCGACTAATGAAAAACTGTTTTTT | NA | TRBJ1-4 | TRBV28 | NA
CASSLTGRSNQPQHF | TGTGCCAGCAGCTTGACAGGCCGTAGCAATCAGCCCCAGCATTTT | NA | TRBJ1-5 | TRBV7-2 | NA
CASSLVRGDYEQYF | TGTGCCAGCAGCTTGGTCAGGGGTGACTACGAGCAGTACTTC | NA | TRBJ2-7 | TRBV5-5 | NA
CASSHSGSNQPQHF | TGTGCCAGCAGCCATTCGGGATCCAATCAGCCCCAGCATTTT | NA | TRBJ1-5 | TRBV3-1/TRBV3-2 | NA